The 20 T cell receptor beta chains below come from one sample, sequenced in a study of beta chain features in type 1 diabetes. The investigators reverse transcribed all of the isolated RNA, so they sequenced expressed TCRB transcripts. Repertoires were generated with immunoSEQ multiplex PCR, while TCRdb's copy carries only in-frame clones and drops some. The sample shows 620,000 or so clones, 15% of them seen only once. Sequenced: naive CD4+ T cells from blood. These receptors all stem from a man younger than 30 in good health.

This chain connects TRBV6-5 to TRBJ2-7; D remains ambiguous. Trimming stripped 2 bases from V and 2 bases from J, with 13 bases between. Germline V CDR1 and CDR2: MNHEY, SVGAGI. CDR3 length: 15 amino acids. Here the CDR3 DNA reads TGTGCCAGCAGTTACGTCGGTCTAGTTACCTACGAGCAGTACTTC. This encodes CASSYVGLVTYEQYF.

Points on this clone: Other DNA sequences from this sample encode an identical CDR3 as well. The chain joins TRBV18 to TRBJ1-2; 8 bases are shared with TRBD1. Germline trimming cut 6 bases from V and 8 bases from J; bases unmatched to any gene: 8. The CDR3 sequence is 13 residues long. Germline CDR1 is KGHSH and CDR2 is LQKENI. The CDR3 region is CASSQGQGGGYTF. CDR3 sequence (DNA): TGTGCCAGCTCTCAAGGACAGGGCGGCGGCTACACCTTC.

The genes are TRBV29-1 and TRBJ1-1; the match to TRBD1 covers 9 bases. Germline values: CDR1 SQVTM, CDR2 ANQGSEA. The CDR3 sequence is 14 residues long. J was trimmed by 5 bases and V by 5 bases; bases with no gene match: 9. The CDR3: CSVLSGGTGTEAFF. The CDR3 DNA is TGCAGCGTTCTGTCAGGCGGGACAGGGACTGAAGCTTTCTTT.

This clone was seen a few times. This chain connects TRBV14 to TRBJ2-3; D ambiguous. The CDR3 is 14 residues long. The V end lost 6 bases, the J end lost 2 bases, and 12 bases lay between the germline ends. Germline CDR1 reads SGHDN; CDR2 reads FVKESK. CDR3 sequence reads: CASSYSRVTDTQYF. In nucleotides, the CDR3 is TGTGCCAGCAGTTACTCGCGTGTCACAGATACGCAGTATTTT.

This clone was observed a handful of times. The chain carries TRBV6-1 and TRBJ2-3; unclear D gene. This CDR3 comprises 13 residues. Trimming stripped 6 bases from V and 8 bases from J, with 15 bases between. Germline V lookup: CDR1 MNHNS, CDR2 SASEGT. The CDR3 DNA follows: TGTGCCAGCAGAAACCCGGACGAACGTACGCAGTATTTT. Translating gives CASRNPDERTQYF.

Only a few counts were recorded for this clone. The chain is built from TRBV4-2 and TRBJ1-2; unclear D gene. Deletions cut 0 bases from V and 8 bases from J, with 13 bases between. This CDR3 region has 14 residues. Germline-derived CDR1 and CDR2 are LGHNA and YNFKEQ. CDR3 nucleotide sequence: TGTGCCAGCAGCCAAGAAATGCGCAGGAGAGGCTACACCTTC. This sequence encodes CASSQEMRRRGYTF.

The chain carries TRBV27 and TRBJ1-2; a weak D match, TRBD1 (5 bases). This CDR3 is built from 17 residues. V shed 5 bases and J shed 5 bases, with 24 bases lying between them. Germline V gene lookup returns CDR1 MNHEY and CDR2 SMNVEV (reference sequence). The CDR3 DNA reads TGTGCCAGCAGTCGGGTCACCGGGACCCAGAATGTTTATGGCTACACCTTC. The encoded protein is CASSRVTGTQNVYGYTF.

The V gene is TRBV6-5, the J gene TRBJ2-4; D is ambiguous. Germline CDR1 reads MNHEY; CDR2 reads SVGAGI. There are 12 residues in the CDR3. Trimming stripped 8 bases from V and 12 bases from J, with 17 bases between. CDR3 in DNA: TGTGCCAGCTCTTTACAAGGTGCGAATCAGTACTTC. It translates to CASSLQGANQYF.

This rearrangement joins TRBV18 to TRBJ1-5, with D maybe TRBD1 (5 bases). The germline V gene has CDR1 KGHSH and CDR2 LQKENI. The V end was cut by 1 base, the J end by 2 bases, with 12 bases between. The CDR3 covers 16 residues. The CDR3 loop reads CASSPQGAGGNQPQHF. The CDR3 bases are TGTGCCAGCTCACCACAAGGCGCGGGGGGCAATCAGCCCCAGCATTTT. The full variable domain, rest sourced from reference TRBV18 and TRBJ1-5, is NAGVMQNPRHLVRRRGQEARLRCSPMKGHSHVYWYRQLPEEGLKFMVYLQKENIIDESGMPKERFSAEFPKEGPSILRIQQVVRGDSAAYFCASSPQGAGGNQPQHFGDGTRLSIL.

V gene TRBV28 combines with J gene TRBJ2-7; the match to TRBD1 covers 8 bases. The CDR3 runs 14 residues. Losses at the gene ends were 3 bases for V and 5 bases for J; bases not matched to a gene: 6. Germline CDR1 and CDR2: MDHEN and SYDVKM. CDR3 loop: CASSLGTGNHEQYF. The CDR3, as DNA: TGTGCCAGCAGTTTGGGGACAGGAAACCACGAGCAGTACTTC.

The chain is built from TRBV7-9 and TRBJ2-5; 13 nucleotides agree with TRBD2. There are 16 residues in the CDR3. Germline values: CDR1 SEHNR, CDR2 FQNEAQ (reference sequence). V shed 7 bases, J shed 5 bases, and the junction held 10 bases outside the gene matches. In DNA, the CDR3 is TGTGCCAGCACGCGGACTAGCGGGAGAGTAGGGGAGACCCAGTACTTC. Its protein is CASTRTSGRVGETQYF. Combining the CDR3 with reference TRBV7-9 and TRBJ2-5 gives the whole variable domain DTGVSQNPRHKITKRGQNVTFRCDPISEHNRLYWYRQTLGQGPEFLTYFQNEAQLEKSRLLSDRFSAERPKGSFSTLEIQRTEQGDSAMYLCASTRTSGRVGETQYFGPGTRLLVL.

As to this clone: This sample also contains other DNA sequences that code for the same CDR3. The chain employs TRBV6-6 and TRBJ1-5; TRBD1 matches 7 bases. Germline CDR1 is MNHNY and CDR2 is SVGAGI (reference sequence). J lost 2 bases, V lost 3 bases, and 1 base had no gene match. The CDR3 contains 14 residues. CDR3 bases: TGTGCCAGCAGTTATACAGGGGGCAATCAGCCCCAGCATTTT. Encoded protein: CASSYTGGNQPQHF.

V usage is TRBV27 and J usage is TRBJ2-1; maybe TRBD1 (5 bases). The CDR3 is made up of 19 amino acids. Germline CDR1 is MNHEY and CDR2 is SMNVEV (reference sequence). V lost 0 bases to trimming and J lost 0 bases, with 18 bases between them. The CDR3, as DNA: TGTGCCAGCAGTTTATCGATGGGTCCCTGGGGCGACTCCTACAATGAGCAGTTCTTC. Encoded protein: CASSLSMGPWGDSYNEQFF.

The chain couples TRBV2 to TRBJ1-5; D call uncertain. Germline-derived CDR1 and CDR2 are SNHLY and FYNNEI. V lost 7 bases, J lost 9 bases, and 13 bases lay in between. This CDR3 is built from 12 residues. The CDR3 bases are TGTGCCAGCAACCGAGGACGGGGGCCCCAGCATTTT. Protein product: CASNRGRGPQHF.

This rearrangement joins TRBV7-8 to TRBJ2-1, with D unresolved. CDR3 length equals 15 residues. Germline CDR1 is SGHVS and CDR2 is FQNEAQ. V dropped 5 bases and J dropped 8 bases, with 19 bases sitting between them. The CDR3 protein is CASSLSPLVFDEQFF. CDR3 coding DNA: TGTGCCAGCAGCCTCTCCCCGTTGGTTTTCGATGAGCAGTTCTTC.

This clone was seen a few times. The V gene is TRBV5-1, the J gene TRBJ2-1, with 9 bases that match TRBD2. This CDR3 has 15 residues. Germline V gene sequence: CDR1 SGHRS, CDR2 YFSETQ. The V gene end was trimmed by 0 bases and the J gene end by 5 bases; junction bases not matched to a gene: 3. The CDR3 loop is CASSLGLAANNEQFF. The CDR3 nucleotides read TGCGCCAGCAGCTTGGGACTAGCGGCCAACAATGAGCAGTTCTTC.

This clone was seen a few times. This sequence joins TRBV4-1 and TRBJ2-2, with TRBD1 identical over 11 bases. In germline, CDR1 is MGHRA, CDR2 YSYEKL. CDR3 length: 17 amino acids. J gave up 4 bases and V 4 bases, and 8 bases lay outside the gene matches. The CDR3 DNA sequence: TGCGCCAGCAGCCCGATTGGACAGGGGGCTCCCACCGGGGAGCTGTTTTTT. Residues: CASSPIGQGAPTGELFF.

This clone was seen only a few times. The gene calls are TRBV7-9 and TRBJ1-2; 9 positions match TRBD1. Unmatched junction bases numbered 6, after V lost 8 bases and J lost 5 bases. The CDR3 contains 13 residues. Germline V lookup: CDR1 SEHNR, CDR2 FQNEAQ (reference sequence). CDR3 amino acids: CASPGQGEYGYTF. CDR3 nucleotides: TGTGCCAGCCCGGGACAGGGAGAGTATGGCTACACCTTC.

The V call is TRBV18, the J call TRBJ2-5; 11 nucleotides align to TRBD1. This CDR3 is 15 amino acids long. Germline lookup yields CDR1 KGHSH and CDR2 LQKENI. With 5 bases clipped from V and 1 base from J, the junction kept 3 bases outside the gene matches. CDR3 nucleotides: TGTGCCAGCTCAATCGGGACAGGGGGCCAAGAGACCCAGTACTTC. Amino acids: CASSIGTGGQETQYF.

The V call is TRBV29-1, the J call TRBJ1-5, with 9 bases matching TRBD1. Germline loops: CDR1 SQVTM, CDR2 ANQGSEA. The CDR3 totals 16 residues. V shed 4 bases and J 3 bases; nucleotides not matched to a gene: 10. The CDR3 bases are TGCAGCGTTGCCACAGGGGGCGGAGGGTACAATCAGCCCCAGCATTTT. As protein: CSVATGGGGYNQPQHF.